This T cell receptor (beta chain) was profiled in a study of blood T cell repertoires in COVID-19. In the study overall: Italy, Spain and the United States were the sources of the convalescent and acute COVID-19 samples. From T cells, B-cell-depleted T cells, or PBMCs came the material, which was cDNA or gDNA.

In the authors' methods: The assay estimated nucleated cells by amplifying reference gene primers. Using immunoSEQ multiplex PCR, the repertoire was profiled, and TCRdb retains in-frame clones only, with some absent. V and J calls and clone size come straight from that table; D and trimming were deduced from the DNA. Here the sample spans about 160,000 clones, around 93% being singletons. V lost 3 bases and J 1 base, leaving 12 bases between the germline ends. Looked up from germline, CDR1 is KGHSH and CDR2 is LQKENI. The CDR3 covers 16 residues. Those enrolled in Seattle joined during active infection and were followed longitudinally afterward.

This clonotype was obtained from a man in his thirties or forties with COVID-19, enrolled during active disease. Sequenced input: peripheral blood. The chain combines TRBV18 with TRBJ2-2; tentative D call: TRBD1 (5 bases). The CDR3 loop is CASSPLDIQNTGELFF. In nucleotides, the CDR3 is TGTGCCAGCTCACCGTTGGACATTCAGAACACCGGGGAGCTGTTTTTT.